The clone carrying this T cell receptor (beta chain) turned up a few times. This record belongs to a study of blood T cell repertoires in COVID-19. Across the study: Sites in the United States, Italy and Spain provided acute and convalescent COVID-19 samples. PBMCs, B-cell-depleted T cells, or T cells provided the cDNA or gDNA that made up the material.

Methods used by the authors: Nucleated cell number was recorded as an estimate derived from reference gene primer amplification. This table comes from immunoSEQ multiplex PCR, and its TCRdb copy is limited to in-frame clones, with some not included. Clone size and V and J calls were adopted from that table, with D and trimming inferred from the DNA. This table has about 670,000 clones, around 90% appearing once. Germline V gene lookup returns CDR1 MGHDK and CDR2 SYGVNS. The CDR3 totals 16 residues. Trimming left V 1 base short and J 4 bases short, with 13 bases between. Input material: peripheral blood. V and J are TRBV25-1 and TRBJ1-4; D ambiguous. This sequence originates from a woman in her late teens or twenties with acute or convalescent COVID-19. The CDR3 protein is CASSESATAYNEKLFF. The CDR3 DNA is TGTGCCAGCAGTGAATCCGCCACAGCCTATAATGAAAAACTGTTTTTT.